These 18 T cell receptor beta chains were all obtained from the same sample, sequenced in a study of control samples from healthy donors and cancer patients. Measured with immunoSEQ multiplex PCR; TCRdb has only the in-frame clones, and not every one. The profile shows 15,000 to 20,000 clones, around 90% of them singletons. Sequencing was done on a sample of PBMCs. These receptors all stem from a woman between 55 and 75 years old with head and neck cancer.

The chain couples TRBV19 to TRBJ1-2; TRBD1 matches 11 bases. This CDR3 has 17 residues. The germline gives CDR1 LNHDA, CDR2 SQIVND (reference sequence). V gave up 11 bases and J gave up 0 bases; unmatched junction bases: 14. CDR3: CAVRTRDRGLANYGYTF. In DNA, the CDR3 is TGTGCCGTGAGAACCCGGGACAGGGGGTTAGCTAACTATGGCTACACCTTC.

DNA for the CDR3: TGTGCCAGCAGCTTAGACAGGGGGAACATTCAGTACTTC. Its protein product is CASSLDRGNIQYF. The chain has TRBV11-2 and TRBJ2-4, with TRBD1 matching over 7 bases. Per germline, CDR1 SGHAT and CDR2 FQNNGV. V dropped 0 bases and J dropped 7; count of bases not matched to a gene: 0. This CDR3 has 13 amino acids.

The chain employs TRBV7-8 and TRBJ1-2, with D possibly TRBD1 on 5 matching bases. The CDR3 extends over 15 amino acids. Trimming removed 0 bases from V and 2 bases from J, with 10 bases in between. Looked up from germline, CDR1 is SGHVS and CDR2 is FQNEAQ. CDR3 DNA sequence: TGTGCCAGCAGCTTAGCGGGGGGAACAAACTATGGCTACACCTTC. It yields the protein CASSLAGGTNYGYTF. Full variable domain (rest looked up from reference TRBV7-8 and TRBJ1-2): GAGVSQSPRYKVAKRGQDVALRCDPISGHVSLFWYQQALGQGPEFLTYFQNEAQLDKSGLPSDRFFAERPEGSVSTLKIQRTQQEDSAVYLCASSLAGGTNYGYTFGSGTRLTVV.

The rearrangement joins TRBV7-3 to TRBJ2-2; D possibly uses TRBD1 or TRBD2 (6 bases each). The CDR3 is 14 amino acids. Germline values: CDR1 SGHTA, CDR2 FQGTGA. V lost 6 bases and J lost 6, with 14 bases in between. Here the CDR3 DNA reads TGTGCCAGCAGTCTTGGAGGGGGTGCCGGGGAGCTGTTTTTT. Its translation: CASSLGGGAGELFF.

This chain links TRBV4-1 with TRBJ1-5, with 10 bases identical to TRBD1. J was trimmed by 8 bases and V by 4 bases; bases with no gene match: 8. From germline, CDR1 is MGHRA and CDR2 YSYEKL. This CDR3 comprises 15 residues. CDR3 sequence: CASSLGQGERKPQHF. In nucleotides, the CDR3 is TGCGCCAGCAGCCTAGGACAGGGGGAGCGAAAGCCCCAGCATTTT.

For this clone: An end of the junction does not agree with germline; a read error may underlie this. The chain couples TRBV12-3 or TRBV12-4 to TRBJ1-1; D gene ambiguous. The CDR3 consists of 12 residues. The CDR3 sequence: CASNLHGTEAFF. The CDR3 DNA reads as TGTGCCAGCAATTTACACGGCACTGAAGCTTTCTTT.

This sequence joins TRBV29-1 and TRBJ1-5, with D possibly matching TRBD1 (5 bases). The CDR3 is made up of 13 amino acids. The germline V and J ends were trimmed by 4 bases and 7 bases, with 14 bases remaining between them. Germline V gene sequence: CDR1 SQVTM, CDR2 ANQGSEA. The CDR3, as DNA: TGCAGCGTTGGTGTGGGGGGAGGGCAGCCCCAGCATTTT. Residues: CSVGVGGGQPQHF. The whole variable domain, remainder taken from reference TRBV29-1 and TRBJ1-5, is SAVISQKPSRDICQRGTSLTIQCQVDSQVTMMFWYRQQPGQSLTLIATANQGSEATYESGFVIDKFPISRPNLTFSTLTVSNMSPEDSSIYLCSVGVGGGQPQHFGDGTRLSIL.

V is TRBV11-2 and J is TRBJ2-7; D may be TRBD1 or TRBD2 (5 bases each). This CDR3 has 16 residues. Trimming removed 5 bases from V and 0 bases from J, with 17 bases in between. From germline, CDR1 is SGHAT and CDR2 FQNNGV. The CDR3 DNA reads as TGTGCCAGCAGCACGTCCGGGACGGTGCTCTCCTACGAGCAGTACTTC. Its translation is CASSTSGTVLSYEQYF.

The chain joins TRBV5-5 to TRBJ1-2, with 8 bases that match TRBD1. Germline CDR1 reads SGHKS; CDR2 reads YYEKEE (reference sequence). The V segment lost 4 bases and the J segment 3 bases; nucleotides outside the gene matches: 8. The length of the CDR3 is 15 residues. In nucleotides, the CDR3 is TGTGCCAGCAGCCTATCCCAGGGGGCTGACTATGGCTACACCTTC. It encodes CASSLSQGADYGYTF.

V gene TRBV5-1 combines with J gene TRBJ1-2; D gene ambiguous. Germline V lookup: CDR1 SGHRS, CDR2 YFSETQ. V was clipped by 0 bases and J by 8 bases, with 11 bases between them. The CDR3 covers 13 residues. CDR3 sequence (DNA): TGCGCCAGCAGCTTGGAGGTCTCCAACGGCTACACCTTC. It translates to CASSLEVSNGYTF.

This chain joins TRBV27 and TRBJ1-6; the match to TRBD1 covers 9 bases. After removal of 5 bases from V and 9 bases from J, the junction contained 8 bases not matched to a gene. The CDR3 runs 15 residues. Germline-derived CDR1 and CDR2 are MNHEY and SMNVEV (reference sequence). The CDR3 protein is CASSLGTGLTSPLHF. The CDR3 DNA reads TGTGCCAGCAGTCTCGGGACAGGGCTTACTTCACCCCTCCACTTT.

This clone is a singleton in its sample. The rearrangement uses TRBV3-1 (or the pseudogene TRBV3-2) and TRBJ1-1; 10 bases align to TRBD1. This CDR3 is 14 amino acids long. Trimming removed 4 bases from V and 6 bases from J; junction bases left unmatched: 5. Germline CDR1 and CDR2: LGHDT and YNNKEL (reference sequence). CDR3 nucleotides: TGTGCCAGCAGCCGAGGACAGGGGGTTTCTGAAGCTTTCTTT. It is translated as CASSRGQGVSEAFF.

The table lists this clone with a count of one. The chain links TRBV2 to TRBJ1-1; unclear D gene. V lost 7 bases, J lost 1 base, and 10 bases lay in between. Germline lookup yields CDR1 SNHLY and CDR2 FYNNEI. CDR3 size: 13 residues. CDR3 sequence (DNA): TGTGCCAGCATCAGACACAAGAACACTGAAGCTTTCTTT. It specifies CASIRHKNTEAFF.

The genes are TRBV28 and TRBJ1-2; D is unclear. Germline CDR1 and CDR2: MDHEN and SYDVKM. The CDR3 runs 15 residues. The ends were cut back, 6 bases at V and 3 bases at J, with 17 bases in the middle. The CDR3 sequence: CASSDPGGKDYGYTF. CDR3 bases: TGTGCCAGCAGCGATCCTGGAGGCAAGGACTATGGCTACACCTTC.

J is TRBJ2-7 and V is TRBV6-6; D is unresolved. The CDR3 is 13 residues long. Germline V lookup: CDR1 MNHNY, CDR2 SVGAGI (reference sequence). V was trimmed by 2 bases and J by 1 base, leaving 6 bases between them. In DNA, the CDR3 is TGTGCCAGCAGTTACGAGACGTCCTACGAGCAGTACTTC. This encodes CASSYETSYEQYF.

The genes are TRBV11-2 and TRBJ2-7, with D unresolved. CDR1 SGHAT and CDR2 FQNNGV come from the germline V gene. Trimming removed 1 base from V and 3 bases from J, with 7 bases in between. CDR3 length: 13 residues. CDR3 residues: CASSLVNFYEQYF. Here the CDR3 DNA reads TGTGCCAGCAGCTTAGTAAACTTCTACGAGCAGTACTTC.

The V gene is TRBV27, the J gene TRBJ2-7, with unresolved D. The V gene's germline CDR1 is MNHEY and CDR2 SMNVEV (reference sequence). The V end was cut by 5 bases, the J end by 9 bases, with 11 bases between. The CDR3 length is 11 residues. Written as DNA, the CDR3 is TGTGCCAGCAGTCAAGGGCTCGGGCAGTACTTC. This sequence encodes CASSQGLGQYF.

This rearrangement joins TRBV7-9 to TRBJ2-7; 10 bases map to TRBD1. Losses at the gene ends were 0 bases for V and 5 bases for J; bases not matched to a gene: 7. This CDR3 has 16 amino acids. Germline-derived CDR1 and CDR2 are SEHNR and FQNEAQ (reference sequence). CDR3: CASSLATGQGTNEQYF. The CDR3 region has the DNA TGTGCCAGCAGCTTAGCGACGGGACAGGGGACCAACGAGCAGTACTTC.